This T cell receptor (beta chain) was captured in a study of shared clonotypes between healthy human individuals. Study-wide findings and caveats: In general, naive subsets displayed greater estimated richness than memory subsets did. Blood was the sole source, and tissue repertoires probably differ.

Per the germline V gene, CDR1 is SQVTM and CDR2 is ANQGSEA. V was pared by 3 bases and J by 0 bases, with 8 bases between. CDR3 length: 13 residues. As concerns this clone: Antigen unknown.

TCRdb's table, derived via immunoSEQ multiplex PCR, lists solely in-frame clones and lacks some. The repertoire holds fewer than 1.6 million clones, with approximately 98.5% as singletons. Investigators divided CD4+ cells into CD45RA+ naive and CD45RA-negative memory subsets. This receptor was taken from a man aged 25 to 40 in good health. The V gene is TRBV29-1, the J gene TRBJ1-2; TRBD1 is a possible D gene (5 bases). Sequenced input: naive CD4+ T cells sorted from blood. The subset here: CD45RA+ positively selected. In nucleotides, the CDR3 is TGCAGCGTTGAGGGGGGAACTAACTATGGCTACACCTTC. Encoded protein: CSVEGGTNYGYTF.